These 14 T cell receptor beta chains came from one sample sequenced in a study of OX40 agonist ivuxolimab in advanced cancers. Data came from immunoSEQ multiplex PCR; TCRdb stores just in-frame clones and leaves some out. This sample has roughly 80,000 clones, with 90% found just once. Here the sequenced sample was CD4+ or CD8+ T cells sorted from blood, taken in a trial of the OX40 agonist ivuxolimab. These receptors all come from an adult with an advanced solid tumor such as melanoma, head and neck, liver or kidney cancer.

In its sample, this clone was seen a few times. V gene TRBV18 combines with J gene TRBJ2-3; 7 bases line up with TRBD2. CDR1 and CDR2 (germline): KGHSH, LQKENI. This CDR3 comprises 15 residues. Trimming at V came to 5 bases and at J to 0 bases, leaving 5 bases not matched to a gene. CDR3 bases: TGTGCCAGCTCAGCGGGACTACCAAGCACAGATACGCAGTATTTT. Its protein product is CASSAGLPSTDTQYF.

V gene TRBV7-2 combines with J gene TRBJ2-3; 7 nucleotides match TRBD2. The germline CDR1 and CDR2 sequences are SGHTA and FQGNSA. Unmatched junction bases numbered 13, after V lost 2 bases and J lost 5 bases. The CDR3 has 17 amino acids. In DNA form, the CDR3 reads TGTGCCAGCAGCTTAACCGGGAGGACGTTGGGTAGAGATACGCAGTATTTT. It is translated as CASSLTGRTLGRDTQYF.

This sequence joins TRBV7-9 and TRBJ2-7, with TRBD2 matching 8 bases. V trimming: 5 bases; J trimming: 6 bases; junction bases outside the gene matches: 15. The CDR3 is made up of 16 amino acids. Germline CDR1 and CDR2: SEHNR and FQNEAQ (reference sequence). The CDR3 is CASSPGGDRETSEQYF. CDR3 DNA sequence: TGTGCCAGCAGCCCCGGGGGGGACCGGGAAACCTCCGAGCAGTACTTC.

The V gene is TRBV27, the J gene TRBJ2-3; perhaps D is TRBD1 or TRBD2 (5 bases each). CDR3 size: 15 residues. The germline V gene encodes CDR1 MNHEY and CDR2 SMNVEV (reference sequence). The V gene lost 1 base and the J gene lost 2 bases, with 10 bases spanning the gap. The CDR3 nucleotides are TGTGCCAGCAGTTTATATGGGGGAAACACAGATACGCAGTATTTT. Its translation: CASSLYGGNTDTQYF.

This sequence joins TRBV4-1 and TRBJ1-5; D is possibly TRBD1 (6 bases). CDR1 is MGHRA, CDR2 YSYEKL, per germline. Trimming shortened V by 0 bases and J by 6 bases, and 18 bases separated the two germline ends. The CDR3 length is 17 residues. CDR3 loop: CASSQESRGTKSQPQHF. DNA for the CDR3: TGCGCCAGCAGCCAAGAGAGTCGTGGGACAAAGAGTCAGCCCCAGCATTTT.

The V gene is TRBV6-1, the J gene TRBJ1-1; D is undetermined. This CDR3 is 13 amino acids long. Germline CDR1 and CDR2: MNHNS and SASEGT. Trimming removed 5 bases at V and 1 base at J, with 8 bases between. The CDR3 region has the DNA TGTGCCAGCAGTTATTTGGGGAACACTGAAGCTTTCTTT. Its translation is CASSYLGNTEAFF.

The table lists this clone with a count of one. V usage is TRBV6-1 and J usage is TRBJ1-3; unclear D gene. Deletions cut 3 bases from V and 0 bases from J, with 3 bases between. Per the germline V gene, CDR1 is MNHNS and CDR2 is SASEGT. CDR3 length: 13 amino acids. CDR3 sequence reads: CASSEISGNTIYF. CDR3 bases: TGTGCCAGCAGTGAGATCTCTGGAAACACCATATATTTT.

For the CDR3, the DNA is TGCAGCGTACAGGGACAGGGGGTCTCCGGGGAGCTGTTTTTT. Translating gives CSVQGQGVSGELFF. The chain employs TRBV29-1 and TRBJ2-2; 11 bases are shared with TRBD1. CDR1 is SQVTM, CDR2 ANQGSEA, per germline. J gave up 6 bases and V 6 bases, and 6 bases lay outside the gene matches. This CDR3 has 14 amino acids.

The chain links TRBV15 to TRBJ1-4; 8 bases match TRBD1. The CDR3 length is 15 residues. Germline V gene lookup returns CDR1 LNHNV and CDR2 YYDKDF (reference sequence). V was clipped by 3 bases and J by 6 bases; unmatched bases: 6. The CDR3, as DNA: TGTGCCACCAGCAGTAGTACAGGGGGTTATGAAAAACTGTTTTTT. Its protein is CATSSSTGGYEKLFF.

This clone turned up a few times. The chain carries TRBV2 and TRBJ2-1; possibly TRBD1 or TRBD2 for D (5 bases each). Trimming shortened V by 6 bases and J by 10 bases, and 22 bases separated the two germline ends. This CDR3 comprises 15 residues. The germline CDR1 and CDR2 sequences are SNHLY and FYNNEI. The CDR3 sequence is CASSQNSGTGGEQFF. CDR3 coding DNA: TGTGCCAGCAGCCAGAATTCCGGGACCGGCGGGGAGCAGTTCTTC. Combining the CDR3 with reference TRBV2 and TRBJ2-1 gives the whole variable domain EPEVTQTPSHQVTQMGQEVILRCVPISNHLYFYWYRQILGQKVEFLVSFYNNEISEKSEIFDDQFSVERPDGSNFTLKIRSTKLEDSAMYFCASSQNSGTGGEQFFGPGTRLTVL.

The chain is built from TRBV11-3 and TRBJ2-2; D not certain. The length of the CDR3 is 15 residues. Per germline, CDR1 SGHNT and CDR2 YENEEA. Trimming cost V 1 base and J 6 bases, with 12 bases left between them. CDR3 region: CASSLVGYGAGELFF. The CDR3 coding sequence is TGTGCCAGCAGCTTAGTAGGGTATGGAGCCGGGGAGCTGTTTTTT.

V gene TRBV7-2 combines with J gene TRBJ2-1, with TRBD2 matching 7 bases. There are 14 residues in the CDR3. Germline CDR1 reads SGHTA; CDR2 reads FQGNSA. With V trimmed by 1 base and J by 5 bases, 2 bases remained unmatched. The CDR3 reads CASSLVSGDNEQFF. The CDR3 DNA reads TGTGCCAGCAGCTTAGTAAGCGGGGACAATGAGCAGTTCTTC. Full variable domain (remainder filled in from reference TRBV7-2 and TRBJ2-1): GAGVSQSPSNKVTEKGKDVELRCDPISGHTALYWYRQSLGQGLEFLIYFQGNSAPDKSGLPSDRFSAERTGGSVSTLTIQRTQQEDSAVYLCASSLVSGDNEQFFGPGTRLTVL.

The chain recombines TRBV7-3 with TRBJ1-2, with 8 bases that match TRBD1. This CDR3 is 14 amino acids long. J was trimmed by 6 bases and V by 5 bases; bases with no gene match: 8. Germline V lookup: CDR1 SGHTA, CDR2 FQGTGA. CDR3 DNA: TGTGCCAGCAGCCCTCAGGGGGCCGAGGATGGCTACACCTTC. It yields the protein CASSPQGAEDGYTF.

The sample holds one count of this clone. The CDR3 region has the DNA TGTGCCAGCAGATCCGGGACAACTCCTGAAAAACTGTTTTTT. It yields the protein CASRSGTTPEKLFF. The chain couples TRBV6-1 to TRBJ1-4, with a weak D call TRBD1 (6 bases). Trimming shortened V by 6 bases and J by 7 bases, and 15 bases separated the two germline ends. Germline CDR1 is MNHNS and CDR2 is SASEGT. The CDR3 sequence is 14 residues long.